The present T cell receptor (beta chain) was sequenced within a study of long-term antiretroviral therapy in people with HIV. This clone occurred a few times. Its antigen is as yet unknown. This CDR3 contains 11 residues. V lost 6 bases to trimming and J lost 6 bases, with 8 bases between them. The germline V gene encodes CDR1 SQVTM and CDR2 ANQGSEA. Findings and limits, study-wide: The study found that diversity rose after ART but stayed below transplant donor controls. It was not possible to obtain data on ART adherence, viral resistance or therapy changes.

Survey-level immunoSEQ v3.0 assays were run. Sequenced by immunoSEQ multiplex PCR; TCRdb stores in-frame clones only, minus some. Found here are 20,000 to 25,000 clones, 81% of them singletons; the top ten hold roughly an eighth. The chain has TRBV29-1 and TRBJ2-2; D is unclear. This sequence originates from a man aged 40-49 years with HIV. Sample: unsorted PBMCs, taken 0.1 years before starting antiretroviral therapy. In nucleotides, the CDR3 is TGCAGCGTGGGTTTCCCCGGGGAGCTGTTTTTT. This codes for CSVGFPGELFF.